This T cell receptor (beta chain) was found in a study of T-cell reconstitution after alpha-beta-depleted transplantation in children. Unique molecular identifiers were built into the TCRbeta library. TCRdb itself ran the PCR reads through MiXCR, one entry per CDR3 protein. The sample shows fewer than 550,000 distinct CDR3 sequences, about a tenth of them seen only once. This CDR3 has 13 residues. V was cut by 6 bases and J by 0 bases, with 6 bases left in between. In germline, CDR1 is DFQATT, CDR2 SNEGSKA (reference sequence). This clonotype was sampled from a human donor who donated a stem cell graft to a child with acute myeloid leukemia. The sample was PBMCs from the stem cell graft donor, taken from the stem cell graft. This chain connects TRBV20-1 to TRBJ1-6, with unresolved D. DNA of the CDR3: TGCAGTGCAAAAAGCTCCTATAATTCACCCCTCCACTTT. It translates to CSAKSSYNSPLHF.